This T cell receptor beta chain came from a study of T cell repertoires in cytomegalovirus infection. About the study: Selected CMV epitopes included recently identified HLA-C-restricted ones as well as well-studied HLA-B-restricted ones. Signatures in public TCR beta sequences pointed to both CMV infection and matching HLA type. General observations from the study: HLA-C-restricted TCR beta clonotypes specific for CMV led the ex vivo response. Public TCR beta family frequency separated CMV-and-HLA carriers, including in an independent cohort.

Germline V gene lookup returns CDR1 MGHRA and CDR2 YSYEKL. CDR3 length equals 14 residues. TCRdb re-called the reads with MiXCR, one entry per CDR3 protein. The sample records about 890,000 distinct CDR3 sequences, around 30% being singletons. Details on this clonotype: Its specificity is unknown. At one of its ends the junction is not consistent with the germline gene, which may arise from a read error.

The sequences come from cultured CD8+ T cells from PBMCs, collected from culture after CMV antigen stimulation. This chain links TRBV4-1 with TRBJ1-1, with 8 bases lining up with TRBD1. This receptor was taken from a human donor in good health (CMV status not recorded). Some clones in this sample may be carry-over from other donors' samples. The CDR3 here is CASSQDGTGAEAFF. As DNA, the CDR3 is TGTGCCAGCAGCCAAGATGGGACAGGCGCTGAAGCTTTCTTT.